This passage covers 20 T cell receptor beta chains from one sample sequenced in a study of Graves' ophthalmopathy and Graves' hyperthyroidism. Amplification of TCR beta CDR3 regions used RNA transcripts. HTBI-primed first-round RT-PCR preceded second-round multiplex PCR. In TCRdb, the multiplex PCR reads were re-called with MiXCR into one record per CDR3 protein. The table has about 640,000 distinct CDR3 sequences, about two fifths seen once. Sequences were obtained from peripheral blood. These receptors all stem from an adult man with Graves' ophthalmopathy.

This chain joins TRBV7-9 and TRBJ2-7; 10 bases agree with TRBD1. The J segment lost 6 bases and the V segment lost 4 bases, leaving 3 bases of the junction unmatched. The CDR3 is made up of 13 amino acids. The germline CDR1 and CDR2 sequences are SEHNR and FQNEAQ (reference sequence). CDR3 sequence: CASSSRTGGEQYF. The CDR3 DNA is TGTGCCAGCAGCTCAAGGACAGGGGGCGAGCAGTACTTC.

This clonotype was detected ten times or more. The chain employs TRBV5-6 and TRBJ1-1; a possible D gene is TRBD1 (6 bases). Deletions cut 1 base from V and 4 bases from J, with 14 bases between. CDR1 is SGHDT and CDR2 is YYEEEE in the germline V gene. The CDR3 extends over 15 amino acids. The CDR3 nucleotides read TGTGCCAGCAGCTTGCCGGTTCGAGGGGGCACTGAAGCTTTCTTT. Translation gives CASSLPVRGGTEAFF. Filled out from reference TRBV5-6 and TRBJ1-1, the complete variable domain reads DAGVTQSPTHLIKTRGQQVTLRCSPKSGHDTVSWYQQALGQGPQFIFQYYEEEERQRGNFPDRFSGHQFPNYSSELNVNALLLGDSALYLCASSLPVRGGTEAFFGQGTRLTVV.

This clonotype was seen a single time. The CDR3 does not close with the conserved phenylalanine or tryptophan, likely indicating a read error. The rearrangement uses TRBV5-5 and TRBJ2-5; 7 nucleotides match TRBD2. Germline CDR1 and CDR2: SGHKS and YYEKEE (reference sequence). CDR3 size: 13 residues. J lost 4 bases, V lost 4 bases, and 4 bases had no gene match. The CDR3 spells CASSQGLSETQYV. The CDR3 DNA reads as TGTGCCAGCAGCCAGGGACTATCAGAGACCCAGTACGTC.

The chain links TRBV6-1 to TRBJ2-7; tentatively, D is TRBD1 (9 bases). In germline, CDR1 is MNHNS, CDR2 SASEGT. The CDR3 has 19 residues. Trimming cost V 6 bases and J 2 bases, with 29 bases left between them. The CDR3: CASSYLGTGQRERAYEQYF. The CDR3 bases are TGTGCCAGCAGCTACCTAGGGACAGGGCAGCGGGAGAGGGCCTACGAGCAGTACTTC.

This clonotype was counted at least ten times. This CDR3 is CASSRVAGGQETQYF. In nucleotides, the CDR3 is TGTGCCAGCAGTCGGGTCGCGGGGGGACAAGAGACCCAGTACTTC. V and J are TRBV6-4 and TRBJ2-5, with TRBD2 matching 8 bases. The ends lost 5 bases at V and 2 bases at J; junction bases unmatched: 7. CDR1 and CDR2 (germline): MRHNA, SNTAGT. This CDR3 has 15 residues.

This chain connects TRBV7-3 to TRBJ2-5; 9 positions agree with TRBD1. CDR1 is SGHTA and CDR2 is FQGTGA in the germline V gene. CDR3 length equals 17 residues. Trimming took 3 bases from V and 2 from J; bases not matched to a gene: 10. The CDR3 region is CASSFTPGQGGQETQYF. The DNA of the CDR3 is TGTGCCAGCAGCTTCACACCGGGACAGGGCGGGCAAGAGACCCAGTACTTC.

About this clonotype itself: The CDR3 does not close with the conserved phenylalanine or tryptophan, likely indicating a read error. The rearrangement uses TRBV18 and TRBJ1-2; a weak D match, TRBD1 (5 bases). V was trimmed by 4 bases and J by 4 bases, leaving 10 bases between them. This CDR3 comprises 13 residues. The germline V gene has CDR1 KGHSH and CDR2 LQKENI. The CDR3, as DNA: TGTGCCAGCTCACGGGAGGGGCGCTATGGCTACACCCTC. It translates to CASSREGRYGYTL.

This clonotype showed up many times. This chain connects TRBV20-1 to TRBJ1-4; no reliable D call. Germline V gene data show CDR1 as DFQATT and CDR2 as SNEGSKA (reference sequence). This CDR3 has 14 amino acids. Trimming left V 3 bases short and J 8 bases short, with 16 bases between. The CDR3 DNA sequence: TGCAGTGCTAGCCCCTCTGTCACGGGGGAAAAACTGTTTTTT. The encoded protein is CSASPSVTGEKLFF.

CDR3 sequence: CASSDGRTSVYNEQFF. The CDR3 coding sequence is TGTGCCAGCAGTGATGGCAGGACTAGCGTCTACAATGAGCAGTTCTTC. V usage is TRBV25-1 and J usage is TRBJ2-1, with TRBD2 matching over 9 bases. This CDR3 region has 16 residues. Losses at the gene ends were 3 bases for V and 3 bases for J; bases not matched to a gene: 6. Looked up from germline, CDR1 is MGHDK and CDR2 is SYGVNS.

The V gene is TRBV10-3, the J gene TRBJ2-5; TRBD2 is a possible D gene (5 bases). The germline V gene has CDR1 ENHRY and CDR2 SYGVKD. Deletions cut 6 bases from V and 5 bases from J, with 25 bases between. CDR3 length: 17 residues. CDR3 coding DNA: TGTGCCATCAGCGCCAGCAGCCCCCCTGGAGGTTCCGAGACCCAGTACTTC. Amino acid sequence: CAISASSPPGGSETQYF.

At least ten counts were recorded for this clonotype. The rearrangement joins TRBV5-1 to TRBJ1-5, with TRBD1 identical over 7 bases. V lost 0 bases to trimming and J lost 9 bases; unmatched junction nucleotides: 3. CDR1 and CDR2 from the germline V gene are SGHRS and YFSETQ. This CDR3 region has 13 residues. CDR3 DNA sequence: TGCGCCAGCAGCTTGGGACAGGGATGGCCCCAGCATTTT. Its protein product is CASSLGQGWPQHF.

This clonotype was seen ten or more times. This chain links TRBV25-1 with TRBJ2-5; D uncertain. CDR3 length equals 14 residues. V lost 7 bases and J lost 1, with 13 bases in between. Germline assignment: CDR1 MGHDK and CDR2 SYGVNS. CDR3 sequence reads: CASTADGFQETQYF. In DNA form, the CDR3 reads TGTGCCAGCACCGCAGACGGGTTCCAAGAGACCCAGTACTTC.

The chain combines TRBV6-5 with TRBJ2-6, with no clear D. The CDR3 is made up of 18 amino acids. Trimming shortened V by 7 bases and J by 0 bases, and 19 bases separated the two germline ends. Germline loops: CDR1 MNHEY, CDR2 SVGAGI. CDR3 nucleotides: TGTGCCAGCATCACACAAGTAGGTCTTCTCTCTGGGGCCAACGTCCTGACTTTC. Residues: CASITQVGLLSGANVLTF.

The table lists this clonotype with many counts. The gene calls are TRBV5-1 and TRBJ1-2; no clear D. V lost 0 bases, J lost 2 bases, and 8 bases lay in between. CDR3 size: 14 residues. Germline CDR1 reads SGHRS; CDR2 reads YFSETQ. This CDR3 reads CASSLEGGNYGYTF. The CDR3 region has the DNA TGCGCCAGCAGCTTGGAAGGCGGCAACTATGGCTACACCTTC.

This clonotype was found many times. The genes are TRBV20-1 and TRBJ2-5, with TRBD1 matching over 8 bases. The CDR3 totals 16 residues. With V trimmed by 1 base and J by 5 bases, 12 bases remained unmatched. Per germline, CDR1 DFQATT and CDR2 SNEGSKA (reference sequence). For the CDR3, the DNA is TGCAGTGCTAGAGGGGCCGGCGGACAGGGTTTGGAGACCCAGTACTTC. Translation: CSARGAGGQGLETQYF.

This clonotype has a single count. CDR3 sequence reads: CASNLGGQPQHF. The CDR3 DNA sequence: TGTGCCAGCAATCTAGGGGGACAGCCCCAGCATTTT. The rearrangement joins TRBV12-3 or TRBV12-4 to TRBJ1-5; TRBD1 is a possible D gene (6 bases). There are 12 residues in the CDR3. V was shortened by 7 bases and J by 7 bases, with 11 bases between the two germline ends.

The chain has TRBV10-3 and TRBJ1-1; no clear D. The CDR3 loop spans 14 amino acids. With 4 bases removed from V and 1 base from J, the gap between germline ends came to 10 bases. Per germline, CDR1 ENHRY and CDR2 SYGVKD. The CDR3 region is CAISGGSSNTEAFF. CDR3 nucleotide sequence: TGTGCCATCAGTGGGGGATCTTCGAACACTGAAGCTTTCTTT.

This clonotype was counted at least ten times. The chain uses TRBV12-3 or TRBV12-4 and TRBJ1-5, with 7 bases matching TRBD1. This CDR3 is built from 14 residues. The V and J ends lost 8 bases and 4 bases, in that order; junction bases with no gene match: 8. DNA for the CDR3: TGTGCCAGCGACGACAGGGTGGAAAATCAGCCCCAGCATTTT. Protein product: CASDDRVENQPQHF.

This chain connects TRBV29-1 to TRBJ2-7; a weak D match, TRBD1 (5 bases). Per germline, CDR1 SQVTM and CDR2 ANQGSEA. The V gene lost 6 bases and the J gene lost 2 bases, with 20 bases spanning the gap. The CDR3 consists of 15 residues. Here the CDR3 reads CSVDSSGAKTYEQYF. As DNA, the CDR3 is TGCAGCGTAGACAGCTCTGGGGCAAAGACCTACGAGCAGTACTTC.

This chain uses TRBV7-9 with TRBJ1-2; D perhaps matches TRBD1 (6 bases). The V gene's germline CDR1 is SEHNR and CDR2 FQNEAQ (reference sequence). This CDR3 region has 16 residues. Trimming stripped 5 bases from V and 4 bases from J, with 20 bases between. The CDR3 DNA follows: TGTGCCAGCAGCAAGTCGGGGGGGCCCACACCCTATGGCTACACCTTC. This codes for CASSKSGGPTPYGYTF.